This is a list of T cell receptor beta chains from one sample in a study of blood T cell repertoires in COVID-19. Clones were read by immunoSEQ multiplex PCR, and TCRdb kept only the in-frame ones, dropping some. The sample lists tens of thousands of clones, 80% to 95% seen once, with approximately 14% in the top ten. Sequenced: peripheral blood. Source of these receptors: a human donor with active COVID-19. The donor label of this sample is uncertain. CDR3s include the opening cysteine and the closing phenylalanine or tryptophan. D genes are given only for firm matches. Clone size is shown for a subset of rows, as once, few, many or a class of expanded clone.

D gene	V gene	clone size	J gene	CDR3 protein	CDR3 DNA
-	TRBV9	-	TRBJ2-4	CASSAQSRRAIQYF	TGTGCCAGCAGCGCCCAGTCTAGGCGGGCCATTCAGTACTTC
-	TRBV7-2	-	TRBJ1-4	CASSFDGRVGEKLFF	TGTGCCAGCAGCTTTGATGGCAGGGTCGGGGAAAAACTGTTTTTT
-	TRBV5-1	-	TRBJ1-5	CASSLRYYSNQPQHF	TGCGCCAGCAGCTTGCGTTACTATAGCAATCAGCCCCAGCATTTT
-	TRBV6-5	-	TRBJ1-3	CASSSWQGTGNTIYF	TGTGCCAGCAGTTCATGGCAGGGGACTGGAAACACCATATATTTT
TRBD1	TRBV5-1	-	TRBJ2-1	CASSQGTGGAPTVEQFF	TGCGCCAGCAGCCAGGGGACAGGGGGAGCCCCCACGGTTGAGCAGTTCTTC
-	TRBV19	-	TRBJ2-5	CASSIGPLPNQETQYF	TGTGCCAGTAGTATAGGGCCCCTGCCGAACCAAGAGACCCAGTACTTC
-	TRBV5-4	-	TRBJ2-5	CASSLLQGGETQYF	TGTGCCAGCAGCTTGTTACAGGGTGGGGAGACCCAGTACTTC
TRBD2	TRBV28	-	TRBJ2-5	CASSFIGLATTQETQYF	TGTGCCAGCAGTTTTATTGGACTAGCGACTACCCAAGAGACCCAGTACTTC
-	TRBV24-1	-	TRBJ1-1	CATSDSGAVNTEAFF	TGTGCCACCAGTGATTCAGGGGCGGTGAACACTGAAGCTTTCTTT
-	TRBV27	-	TRBJ2-1	CASSLGLLYRSAGNEQFF	TGTGCCAGCAGTTTAGGGCTTTTATACCGCTCGGCGGGCAATGAGCAGTTCTTC
TRBD2	TRBV19	-	TRBJ2-1	CASTASGKYNEQFF	TGTGCCAGTACCGCTAGCGGGAAATACAATGAGCAGTTCTTC
TRBD1	TRBV29-1	-	TRBJ1-2	CSVGPGQDGYTF	TGCAGCGTTGGCCCCGGACAGGATGGCTACACCTTC
TRBD1	TRBV11-3	-	TRBJ2-3	CASSTRTGLRADTQYF	TGTGCCAGCAGCACGAGGACAGGGTTGAGGGCCGATACGCAGTATTTT
-	TRBV5-1	-	TRBJ2-1	CASSPEMVATQFF	TGCGCCAGCAGCCCGGAGATGGTGGCAACGCAGTTCTTC
-	TRBV6-5	-	TRBJ1-2	CASTLDTRATYGYTF	TGTGCCAGCACCCTGGACACAAGAGCTACCTATGGCTACACCTTC
-	TRBV5-4	-	TRBJ2-5	CASSLPGQETQYF	TGTGCCAGCAGCTTGCCCGGGCAAGAGACCCAGTACTTC
-	TRBV9	-	TRBJ2-1	CASSTTAESRLGQFF	TGTGCCAGCAGCACTACCGCGGAGAGCCGACTAGGGCAGTTCTTC
TRBD2	TRBV5-4	-	TRBJ2-1	CASSSSGSAYNEQFF	TGTGCCAGCAGCTCTAGCGGGTCGGCCTACAATGAGCAGTTCTTC
-	TRBV10-2	-	TRBJ1-5	CASSDATGIQPQHF	TGCGCCAGCAGTGACGCAACAGGGATCCAGCCCCAGCATTTT
-	TRBV27	-	TRBJ2-3	CASSSREGTDTQYF	TGTGCCAGCAGTTCCCGTGAGGGCACAGATACGCAGTATTTT
-	TRBV7-2	-	TRBJ2-7	CASSTSGTFYEQYF	TGTGCCAGCAGCACATCCGGGACTTTCTACGAGCAGTACTTC
TRBD1	TRBV10-3	-	TRBJ2-7	CAISKTGNQGPYEQYF	TGTGCCATCAGCAAGACAGGGAATCAAGGTCCCTACGAGCAGTACTTC
-	TRBV3-1/TRBV3-2	-	TRBJ2-4	CASSPLSGPKNIQYF	TGTGCCAGCAGCCCCCTTAGCGGACCCAAAAACATTCAGTACTTC
-	TRBV19	-	TRBJ1-3	CASSIEGSRGNTIYF	TGTGCCAGTAGTATAGAAGGGAGCAGAGGAAACACCATATATTTT
TRBD2	TRBV6-6	-	TRBJ2-2	CASSYTSGSEELFF	TGTGCCAGCAGTTACACTAGCGGGAGCGAGGAGCTGTTTTTT
-	TRBV10-3	-	TRBJ2-5	CAISESSQETQYF	TGTGCCATCAGTGAGTCGAGCCAAGAGACCCAGTACTTC
TRBD2	TRBV24-1	-	TRBJ2-2	CATSPGLAGFGGELFF	TGTGCCACAAGCCCGGGACTAGCGGGGTTCGGCGGGGAGCTGTTTTTT
-	TRBV30	-	TRBJ2-7	CAWSGGGKSYEQYF	TGTGCCTGGAGTGGAGGAGGGAAGTCCTACGAGCAGTACTTC
TRBD2	TRBV7-2	-	TRBJ2-1	CASSPWTSAYNEQFF	TGTGCCAGCAGCCCTTGGACTAGCGCCTACAATGAGCAGTTCTTC
TRBD1	TRBV25-1	-	TRBJ1-1	CASTRTGAANTEAFF	TGTGCCAGCACCCGGACAGGGGCCGCGAACACTGAAGCTTTCTTT
TRBD2	TRBV25-1	-	TRBJ2-5	CASSEWVLAGDRETQYF	TGTGCCAGCAGTGAATGGGTCCTAGCGGGAGATCGGGAGACCCAGTACTTC
-	TRBV4-1	-	TRBJ2-5	CASSQVPGEQETQYF	TGCGCCAGCAGCCAAGTTCCCGGAGAACAAGAGACCCAGTACTTC
-	TRBV28	-	TRBJ1-5	CASRETENQPQHF	TGTGCCAGCAGGGAGACCGAGAATCAGCCCCAGCATTTT
-	TRBV15	-	TRBJ1-1	CATSRVGGNEEAFF	TGTGCCACCAGCAGAGTTGGAGGGAATGAGGAAGCTTTCTTT
TRBD2	TRBV4-1	-	TRBJ2-1	CASSQDLAGGRGEQFF	TGCGCCAGCAGCCAAGATCTAGCGGGAGGCCGCGGTGAGCAGTTCTTC
TRBD1	TRBV5-4	-	TRBJ1-4	CASSLVGGQGGGKLFF	TGTGCCAGCAGCTTGGTGGGGGGACAGGGAGGAGGAAAACTGTTTTTT
-	TRBV6-2/TRBV6-3	-	TRBJ1-3	CASSQTGNGPDTIYF	TGTGCCAGCAGTCAGACAGGTAACGGACCGGACACCATATATTTT
TRBD1	TRBV18	few	TRBJ1-1	CASSLGTGNTEAFF	TGTGCCAGCTCACTTGGGACAGGGAACACTGAAGCTTTCTTT
-	TRBV28	-	TRBJ2-3	CASSLFGGVSTDTQYF	TGTGCCAGCAGTTTATTCGGGGGAGTGAGCACAGATACGCAGTATTTT
-	TRBV9	-	TRBJ1-1	CASSSGDTEAFF	TGTGCCAGCAGCTCGGGGGACACTGAAGCTTTCTTT
-	TRBV19	-	TRBJ1-4	CASSIGRRASEKLFF	TGTGCCAGTAGTATTGGGAGGCGGGCCAGCGAAAAACTGTTTTTT
TRBD2	TRBV4-1	-	TRBJ2-1	CASSQPGLADYNEQFF	TGCGCCAGCAGCCAACCGGGACTAGCAGACTACAATGAGCAGTTCTTC